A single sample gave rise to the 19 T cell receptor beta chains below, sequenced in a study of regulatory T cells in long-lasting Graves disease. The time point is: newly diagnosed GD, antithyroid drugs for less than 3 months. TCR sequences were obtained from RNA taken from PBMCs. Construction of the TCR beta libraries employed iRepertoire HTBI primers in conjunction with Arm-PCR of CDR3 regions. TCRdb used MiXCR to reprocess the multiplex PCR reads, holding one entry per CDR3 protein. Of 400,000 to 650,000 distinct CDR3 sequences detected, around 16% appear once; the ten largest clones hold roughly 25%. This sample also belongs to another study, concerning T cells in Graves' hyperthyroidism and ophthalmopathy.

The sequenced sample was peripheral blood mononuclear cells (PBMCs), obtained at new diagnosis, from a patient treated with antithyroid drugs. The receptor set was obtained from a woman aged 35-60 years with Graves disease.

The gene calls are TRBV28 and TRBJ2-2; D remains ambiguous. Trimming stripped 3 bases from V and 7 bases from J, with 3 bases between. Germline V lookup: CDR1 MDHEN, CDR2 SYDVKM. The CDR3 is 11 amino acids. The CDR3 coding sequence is TGTGCCAGCAGTTTGCACGGGGAGCTGTTTTTT. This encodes CASSLHGELFF.

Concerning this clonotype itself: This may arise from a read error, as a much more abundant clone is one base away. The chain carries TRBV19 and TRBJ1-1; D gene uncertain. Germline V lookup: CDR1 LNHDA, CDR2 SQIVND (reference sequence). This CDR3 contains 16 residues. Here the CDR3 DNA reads TGTGTCAGTAGTCCACCCCCTGTTTCAACATGGACTGAAGCTTTCTTT. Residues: CVSSPPPVSTWTEAFF.

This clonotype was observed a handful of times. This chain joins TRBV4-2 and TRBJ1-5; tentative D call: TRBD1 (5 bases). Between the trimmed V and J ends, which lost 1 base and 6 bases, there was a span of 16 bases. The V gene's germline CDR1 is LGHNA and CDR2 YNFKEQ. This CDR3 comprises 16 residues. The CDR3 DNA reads TGTGCCAGCAGCCAAGTGGCTGCGACAGAAATTCAGCCCCAGCATTTT. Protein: CASSQVAATEIQPQHF.

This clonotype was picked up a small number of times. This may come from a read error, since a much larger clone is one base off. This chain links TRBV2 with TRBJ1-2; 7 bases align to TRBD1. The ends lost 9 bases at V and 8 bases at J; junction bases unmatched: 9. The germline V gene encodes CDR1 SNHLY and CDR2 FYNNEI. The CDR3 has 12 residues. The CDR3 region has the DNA TGTGCCAGTACAGGGGACGGGAGGGGCTACACCTTC. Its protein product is CASTGDGRGYTF.

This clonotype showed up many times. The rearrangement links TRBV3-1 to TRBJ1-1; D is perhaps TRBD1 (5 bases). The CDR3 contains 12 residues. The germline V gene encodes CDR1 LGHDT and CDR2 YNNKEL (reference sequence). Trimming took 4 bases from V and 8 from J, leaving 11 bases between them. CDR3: CASSPRGREAFF. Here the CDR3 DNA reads TGTGCCAGCAGCCCAAGGGGTCGGGAAGCTTTCTTT.

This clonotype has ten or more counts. The CDR3 loop is CAIAGTGSHEQYF. In DNA form, the CDR3 reads TGTGCCATCGCCGGGACAGGGTCCCACGAGCAGTACTTC. The chain is built from TRBV10-3 and TRBJ2-7, with TRBD1 matching over 9 bases. Trimming took 8 bases from V and 5 from J; bases not matched to a gene: 7. This CDR3 spans 13 amino acids. Germline V gene data show CDR1 as ENHRY and CDR2 as SYGVKD.

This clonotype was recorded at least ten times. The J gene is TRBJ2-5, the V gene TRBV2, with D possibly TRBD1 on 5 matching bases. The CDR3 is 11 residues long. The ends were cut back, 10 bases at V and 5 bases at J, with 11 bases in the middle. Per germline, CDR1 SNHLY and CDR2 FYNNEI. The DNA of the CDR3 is TGTGCCACGACAGCGCCGGAGACCCAGTACTTC. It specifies CATTAPETQYF.

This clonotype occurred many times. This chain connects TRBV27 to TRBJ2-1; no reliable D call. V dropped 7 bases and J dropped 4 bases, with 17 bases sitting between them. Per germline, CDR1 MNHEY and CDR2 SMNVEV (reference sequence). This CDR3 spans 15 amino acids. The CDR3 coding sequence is TGTGCCAGCAAGCCAGAAAACAGAGTTTACAATGAGCAGTTCTTC. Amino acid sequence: CASKPENRVYNEQFF.

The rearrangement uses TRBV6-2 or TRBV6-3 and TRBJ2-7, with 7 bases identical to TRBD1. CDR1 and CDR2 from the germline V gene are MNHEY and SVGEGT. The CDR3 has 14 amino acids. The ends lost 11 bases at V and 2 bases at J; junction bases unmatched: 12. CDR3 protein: CALHPGTATYEQYF. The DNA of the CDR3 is TGTGCCCTTCATCCCGGGACAGCGACCTACGAGCAGTACTTC.

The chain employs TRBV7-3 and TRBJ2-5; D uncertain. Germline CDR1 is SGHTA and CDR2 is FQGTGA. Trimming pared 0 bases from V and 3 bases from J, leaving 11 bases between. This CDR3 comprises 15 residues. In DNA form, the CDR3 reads TGTGCCAGCAGCTTAACTTTCGGACCCAAAGAGACCCAGTACTTC. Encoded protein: CASSLTFGPKETQYF.

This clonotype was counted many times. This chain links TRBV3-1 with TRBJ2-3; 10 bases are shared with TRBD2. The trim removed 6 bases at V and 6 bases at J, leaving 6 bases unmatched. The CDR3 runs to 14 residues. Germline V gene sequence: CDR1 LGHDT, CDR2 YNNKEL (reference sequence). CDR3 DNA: TGTGCCAGCAGTCCAGCGGGGGGGGCGGATACGCAGTATTTT. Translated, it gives CASSPAGGADTQYF.

The CDR3 loop is CASLRISYGYTF. The DNA of the CDR3 is TGTGCCAGCCTCAGAATTTCATATGGCTACACCTTC. The chain is built from TRBV2 and TRBJ1-2; D unclear. Germline CDR1 and CDR2: SNHLY and FYNNEI. V was pared by 8 bases and J by 5 bases, with 12 bases between. This CDR3 has 12 residues. Variable domain in full (rest from reference TRBV2 and TRBJ1-2): EPEVTQTPSHQVTQMGQEVILRCVPISNHLYFYWYRQILGQKVEFLVSFYNNEISEKSEIFDDQFSVERPDGSNFTLKIRSTKLEDSAMYFCASLRISYGYTFGSGTRLTVV.

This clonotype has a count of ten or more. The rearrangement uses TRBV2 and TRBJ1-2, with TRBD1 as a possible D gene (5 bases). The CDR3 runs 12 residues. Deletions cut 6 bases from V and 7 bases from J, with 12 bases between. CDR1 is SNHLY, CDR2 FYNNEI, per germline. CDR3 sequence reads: CASRRDGSGYTF. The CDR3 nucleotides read TGTGCCAGCAGAAGGGACGGCAGTGGCTACACCTTC. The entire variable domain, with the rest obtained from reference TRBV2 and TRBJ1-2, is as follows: EPEVTQTPSHQVTQMGQEVILRCVPISNHLYFYWYRQILGQKVEFLVSFYNNEISEKSEIFDDQFSVERPDGSNFTLKIRSTKLEDSAMYFCASRRDGSGYTFGSGTRLTVV.

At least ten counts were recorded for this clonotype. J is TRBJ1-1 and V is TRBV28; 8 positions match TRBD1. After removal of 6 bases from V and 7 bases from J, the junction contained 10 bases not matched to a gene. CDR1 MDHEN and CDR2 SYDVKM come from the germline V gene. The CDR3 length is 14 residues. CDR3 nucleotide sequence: TGTGCCAGCAGGCTACCGGTACAGGGGGGTGAAGCTTTCTTT. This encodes CASRLPVQGGEAFF. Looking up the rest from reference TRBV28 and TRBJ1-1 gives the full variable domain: DVKVTQSSRYLVKRTGEKVFLECVQDMDHENMFWYRQDPGLGLRLIYFSYDVKMKEKGDIPEGYSVSREKKERFSLILESASTNQTSMYLCASRLPVQGGEAFFGQGTRLTVV.

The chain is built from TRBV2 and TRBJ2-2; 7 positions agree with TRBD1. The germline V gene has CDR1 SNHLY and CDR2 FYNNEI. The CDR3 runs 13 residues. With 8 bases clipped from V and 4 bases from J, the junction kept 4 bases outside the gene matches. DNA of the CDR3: TGTGCCAGCGGAGGACAGGTCACCGGGGAGCTGTTTTTT. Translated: CASGGQVTGELFF.

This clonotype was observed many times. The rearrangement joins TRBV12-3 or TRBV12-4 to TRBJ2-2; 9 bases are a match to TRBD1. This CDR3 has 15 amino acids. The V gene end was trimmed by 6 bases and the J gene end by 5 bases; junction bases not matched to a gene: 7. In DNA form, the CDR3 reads TGTGCCAGCAGCCCCGGGACAGGGCGAACCGGGGAGCTGTTTTTT. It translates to CASSPGTGRTGELFF.

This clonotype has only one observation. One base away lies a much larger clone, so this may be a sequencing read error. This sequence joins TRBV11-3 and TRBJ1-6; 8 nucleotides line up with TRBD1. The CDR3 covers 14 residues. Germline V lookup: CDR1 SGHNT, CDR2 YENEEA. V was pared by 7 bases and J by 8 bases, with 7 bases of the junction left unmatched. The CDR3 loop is CASTGQANDSPLHF. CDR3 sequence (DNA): TGTGCCAGCACGGGACAGGCTAATGATTCACCCCTCCACTTT.

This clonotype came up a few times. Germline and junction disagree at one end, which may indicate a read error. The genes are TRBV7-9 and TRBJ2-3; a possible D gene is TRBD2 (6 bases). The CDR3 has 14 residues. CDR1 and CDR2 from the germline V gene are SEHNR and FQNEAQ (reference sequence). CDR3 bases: TGTACCAGCATCGCTGGGAGGTTCACAGATACGCAGTATTTT. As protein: CTSIAGRFTDTQYF.

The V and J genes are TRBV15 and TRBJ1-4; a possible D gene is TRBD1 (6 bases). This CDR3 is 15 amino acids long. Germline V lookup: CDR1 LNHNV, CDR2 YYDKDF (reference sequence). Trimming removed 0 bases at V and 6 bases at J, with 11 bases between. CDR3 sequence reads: CATSREGAGDEKLFF. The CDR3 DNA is TGTGCCACCAGCAGAGAGGGGGCGGGGGATGAAAAACTGTTTTTT.